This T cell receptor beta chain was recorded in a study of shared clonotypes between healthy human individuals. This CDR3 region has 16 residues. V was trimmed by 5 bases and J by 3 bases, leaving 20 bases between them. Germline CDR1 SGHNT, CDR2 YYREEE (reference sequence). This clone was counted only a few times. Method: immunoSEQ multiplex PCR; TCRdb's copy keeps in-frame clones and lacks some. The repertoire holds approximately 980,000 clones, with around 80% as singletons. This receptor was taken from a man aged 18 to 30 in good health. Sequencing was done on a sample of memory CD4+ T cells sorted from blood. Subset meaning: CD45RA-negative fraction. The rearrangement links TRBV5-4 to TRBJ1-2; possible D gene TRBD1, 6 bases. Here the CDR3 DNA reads TGTGCCAGCAGTCTACCGGGACAAGATCTCGACTATGGCTACACCTTC. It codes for CASSLPGQDLDYGYTF.